These T cell receptor beta chains were read from a single sample in a study of monozygotic twins with cystic fibrosis. Assay used: immunoSEQ multiplex PCR; TCRdb lists only in-frame clones, some missing. Of around 35,000 clones detected, approximately 80% appear once; the ten largest clones hold about 1.8%. Source material: blood. These receptor sequences come from a girl aged 2 to 10 with cystic fibrosis. Each CDR3 is given with its conserved first and last residue. The D gene is left open where the match is weak. The listing skips clone size in some rows; elsewhere it reads once, few, many or a size class.

j_call: TRBJ2-3; clone_size: NA; v_call: TRBV6-1; d_call: NA; cdr3_aa: CASSDGTRGTDTQYF; cdr3_nt: TGTGCCAGCAGTGACGGGACGAGGGGCACAGATACGCAGTATTTT
j_call: TRBJ1-5; clone_size: few; v_call: TRBV7-6; d_call: NA; cdr3_aa: CASSSDGDSNQPQHF; cdr3_nt: TGTGCCAGCAGCTCGGACGGCGATAGCAATCAGCCCCAGCATTTT
j_call: TRBJ2-7; clone_size: once; v_call: TRBV6-1; d_call: NA; cdr3_aa: CASSESGTYEQYF; cdr3_nt: TGTGCCAGCAGTGAATCGGGGACCTACGAGCAGTACTTC
j_call: TRBJ2-7; clone_size: NA; v_call: TRBV5-1; d_call: TRBD1; cdr3_aa: CASGTGLTEQYF; cdr3_nt: TGCGCCAGCGGGACAGGGCTTACGGAGCAGTACTTC
j_call: TRBJ2-6; clone_size: NA; v_call: TRBV30; d_call: NA; cdr3_aa: CAWSSGANVLTF; cdr3_nt: TGTGCCTGGAGCTCTGGGGCCAACGTCCTGACTTTC
j_call: TRBJ1-2; clone_size: NA; v_call: TRBV30; d_call: TRBD1; cdr3_aa: CAWSVRLSLGQGAYPYGYTF; cdr3_nt: TGTGCCTGGAGTGTAAGGTTGAGTCTCGGACAGGGGGCCTACCCCTATGGCTACACCTTC
j_call: TRBJ1-2; clone_size: NA; v_call: TRBV5-1; d_call: NA; cdr3_aa: CASSLAGVSYGYTF; cdr3_nt: TGCGCCAGCAGCTTGGCCGGCGTTTCCTATGGCTACACCTTC
j_call: TRBJ2-4; clone_size: NA; v_call: TRBV5-1; d_call: NA; cdr3_aa: CASSLGTALAKNIQYF; cdr3_nt: TGCGCCAGCAGCTTGGGGACAGCACTAGCCAAAAACATTCAGTACTTC
j_call: TRBJ1-1; clone_size: NA; v_call: TRBV5-8; d_call: TRBD1; cdr3_aa: CASSRWEGASEAFF; cdr3_nt: TGTGCCAGCTCCCGATGGGAGGGGGCCTCTGAAGCTTTCTTT
j_call: TRBJ1-6; clone_size: NA; v_call: TRBV9; d_call: NA; cdr3_aa: CASSAGDSPLHF; cdr3_nt: TGTGCCAGCAGCGCGGGGGATTCACCCCTCCACTTT